A single sample is the source of the 20 T cell receptor beta chains below, sequenced in a study of shared clonotypes between healthy human individuals. The method was immunoSEQ multiplex PCR; TCRdb's version includes in-frame clones alone and lacks a portion of them. Of 550,000 to 800,000 clones listed, around 67% are singletons. The source material was memory CD4+ T cells sorted from blood. Described subset: CD45RA-negative fraction. These receptors were taken from a woman in her 30s in good health.

This clone is a singleton in its sample. The rearrangement uses TRBV5-1 and TRBJ1-1; D remains ambiguous. Germline CDR1 and CDR2: SGHRS and YFSETQ. The CDR3 loop spans 14 amino acids. Trimming pared 1 base from V and 2 bases from J, leaving 9 bases between. CDR3 coding DNA: TGCGCCAGCAGCTTGAAGACCTCAAACACTGAAGCTTTCTTT. The encoded protein is CASSLKTSNTEAFF.

V and J are TRBV7-9 and TRBJ1-1, with a weak D call TRBD1 (6 bases). CDR1 SEHNR and CDR2 FQNEAQ come from the germline V gene (reference sequence). The CDR3 is 14 amino acids. Trimming removed 7 bases at V and 6 bases at J, with 18 bases between. This CDR3 reads CASTGDGGTAEAFF. DNA of the CDR3: TGTGCCAGCACCGGCGACGGGGGCACGGCTGAAGCTTTCTTT.

V gene TRBV5-1 combines with J gene TRBJ2-7; 8 nucleotides align to TRBD1. CDR1 SGHRS and CDR2 YFSETQ come from the germline V gene. V lost 2 bases and J lost 0; bases outside the gene matches: 10. This CDR3 is 17 amino acids long. CDR3 nucleotide sequence: TGCGCCAGCAGCTTTGACGGACAGGGTCAATACTCCTACGAGCAGTACTTC. Protein product: CASSFDGQGQYSYEQYF.

The chain recombines TRBV6-5 with TRBJ1-1, with D possibly matching TRBD1 (6 bases). The CDR3 runs to 15 residues. Looked up from germline, CDR1 is MNHEY and CDR2 is SVGAGI. V was clipped by 6 bases and J by 5 bases, with 19 bases between them. The CDR3: CASSPLDSHYTEAFF. In DNA, the CDR3 is TGTGCCAGCAGCCCACTGGACAGCCATTATACTGAAGCTTTCTTT.

This clone was observed a single time. The V gene is TRBV7-9, the J gene TRBJ1-1; TRBD1 matches 7 bases. The V gene end was trimmed by 5 bases and the J gene end by 10 bases; junction bases not matched to a gene: 7. This CDR3 contains 12 residues. Looked up from germline, CDR1 is SEHNR and CDR2 is FQNEAQ (reference sequence). CDR3 coding DNA: TGTGCCAGCAGCCCAGACAGGGCTGGAGCTTTCTTT. This codes for CASSPDRAGAFF. The full variable domain, in which reference TRBV7-9 and TRBJ1-1 provide the parts outside the CDR3, is DTGVSQNPRHKITKRGQNVTFRCDPISEHNRLYWYRQTLGQGPEFLTYFQNEAQLEKSRLLSDRFSAERPKGSFSTLEIQRTEQGDSAMYLCASSPDRAGAFFGQGTRLTVV.

This chain connects TRBV9 to TRBJ2-5; 8 positions agree with TRBD2. The CDR3 length is 16 residues. CDR1 is SGDLS, CDR2 YYNGEE, per germline. The V and J ends lost 2 bases and 2 bases, in that order; junction bases with no gene match: 8. The CDR3 spells CASSVQPGLGQETQYF. For the CDR3, the DNA is TGTGCCAGCAGCGTGCAACCGGGACTAGGGCAAGAGACCCAGTACTTC.

This clone was seen ten or more times. The rearrangement uses TRBV27 and TRBJ2-1; D not certain. Germline V lookup: CDR1 MNHEY, CDR2 SMNVEV (reference sequence). Trimming pared 2 bases from V and 2 bases from J, leaving 10 bases between. The CDR3 contains 15 residues. CDR3 sequence reads: CASSLAAFAYNEQFF. The CDR3 region has the DNA TGTGCCAGCAGTTTAGCAGCGTTTGCCTACAATGAGCAGTTCTTC.

The V and J genes are TRBV4-1 and TRBJ2-1; no clear D gene. The germline V and J ends were trimmed by 3 bases and 8 bases, with 5 bases remaining between them. Germline CDR1 MGHRA, CDR2 YSYEKL. This CDR3 region has 11 residues. The CDR3 loop reads CASSHRDEQFF. DNA of the CDR3: TGCGCCAGCAGCCATCGAGATGAGCAGTTCTTC.

The chain carries TRBV18 and TRBJ2-1; D is tentatively TRBD1 or TRBD2 (6 bases each). Trimming shortened V by 5 bases and J by 2 bases, and 13 bases separated the two germline ends. Germline V lookup: CDR1 KGHSH, CDR2 LQKENI. The CDR3 is made up of 15 amino acids. The CDR3: CASSRRDTAYNEQFF. The CDR3 nucleotides read TGTGCCAGCTCAAGGCGGGACACGGCCTACAATGAGCAGTTCTTC.

The V gene is TRBV5-4, the J gene TRBJ2-1, with D tentatively TRBD1 or TRBD2 (5 bases each). Germline V gene data show CDR1 as SGHNT and CDR2 as YYREEE (reference sequence). This CDR3 comprises 15 residues. Trimming took off 4 bases at V and 0 bases at J, with 11 bases between the two ends. The CDR3 sequence is CASSHQRGSYNEQFF. DNA for the CDR3: TGTGCCAGCAGCCACCAGAGGGGCTCCTACAATGAGCAGTTCTTC.

With respect to this clone: The same CDR3 is also encoded by other DNA sequences in this sample. The chain has TRBV5-1 and TRBJ2-1; D remains ambiguous. Germline CDR1 reads SGHRS; CDR2 reads YFSETQ. V was pared by 0 bases and J by 4 bases, with 11 bases between. This CDR3 has 15 residues. The DNA for the CDR3 is TGCGCCAGCAGCTTGGATTCGGTGGGGTACAATGAGCAGTTCTTC. This gives the protein CASSLDSVGYNEQFF.

The chain carries TRBV27 and TRBJ2-5; D ambiguous. The CDR3 extends over 14 amino acids. Trimming took 2 bases from V and 1 from J, leaving 8 bases between them. Looked up from germline, CDR1 is MNHEY and CDR2 is SMNVEV (reference sequence). The CDR3 nucleotides are TGTGCCAGCAGTTTAACGGCAGTCCAAGAGACCCAGTACTTC. Its translation is CASSLTAVQETQYF.

The chain employs TRBV7-6 and TRBJ2-1; D possibly uses TRBD1 or TRBD2 (5 bases each). From germline, CDR1 is SGHVS and CDR2 FNYEAQ. The CDR3 consists of 14 residues. V lost 3 bases, J lost 7 bases, and 13 bases lay in between. Here the CDR3 reads CASSLQGDMNEQFF. The DNA of the CDR3 is TGTGCCAGCAGCTTGCAGGGAGATATGAATGAGCAGTTCTTC.

In DNA, the CDR3 is TGTGCCAGCAGGGAGGACCGAACGAACACCGGGGAGCTGTTTTTT. Residues: CASREDRTNTGELFF. This chain links TRBV2 with TRBJ2-2; D is perhaps TRBD2 (5 bases). The CDR3 totals 15 residues. CDR1 is SNHLY and CDR2 is FYNNEI in the germline V gene. V dropped 6 bases and J dropped 0 bases, with 11 bases sitting between them.

The genes are TRBV7-9 and TRBJ1-1; 7 bases fit TRBD1. V lost 6 bases, J lost 6 bases, and 10 bases stayed unmatched. This CDR3 region has 14 residues. Germline V lookup: CDR1 SEHNR, CDR2 FQNEAQ (reference sequence). DNA of the CDR3: TGTGCCAGCAGTCAAGAGACAGGGATGTCTGAAGCTTTCTTT. This codes for CASSQETGMSEAFF.

Only a few counts were recorded for this clone. The J gene is TRBJ2-3, the V gene TRBV29-1; no reliable D call. Germline CDR1 is SQVTM and CDR2 is ANQGSEA. This CDR3 has 14 residues. With 2 bases removed from V and 6 bases from J, the gap between germline ends came to 15 bases. The CDR3 nucleotides read TGCAGCGTTGAATCTCGGTGGGATGGGGATACGCAGTATTTT. Encoded protein: CSVESRWDGDTQYF.

Comment on this clone: Additional DNA sequences in this sample encode the identical CDR3. The gene calls are TRBV5-1 and TRBJ2-1, with a weak D call TRBD2 (5 bases). The V gene's germline CDR1 is SGHRS and CDR2 YFSETQ. The ends were cut back, 0 bases at V and 1 base at J, with 8 bases in the middle. The CDR3 has 15 amino acids. The CDR3 region has the DNA TGCGCCAGCAGCTTGGGGTCGGGGTCCTACAATGAGCAGTTCTTC. Protein sequence: CASSLGSGSYNEQFF.

The chain combines TRBV29-1 with TRBJ1-2, with a possible D match to TRBD1 (5 bases). The germline V gene encodes CDR1 SQVTM and CDR2 ANQGSEA. V was pared by 1 base and J by 3 bases, with 15 bases between. This CDR3 spans 15 amino acids. The CDR3: CSVEVDGASYYGYTF. For the CDR3, the DNA is TGCAGCGTTGAAGTTGATGGGGCGTCCTACTATGGCTACACCTTC.

There are a few counts of this clone. V gene TRBV19 combines with J gene TRBJ2-5; TRBD2 is a possible D gene (5 bases). Gene TRBJ2-7 matches the end of the DNA better, so the J call may be wrong. CDR1 and CDR2 from the germline V gene are LNHDA and SQIVND (reference sequence). This CDR3 spans 16 amino acids. CDR3 DNA: TGTGCCAGTAGCCCCGAGACGGGGAAGGTCTCCTACGAGCAGTACTTC. This gives the protein CASSPETGKVSYEQYF.

V is TRBV5-6 and J is TRBJ1-3; D call uncertain. Germline-derived CDR1 and CDR2 are SGHDT and YYEEEE. V lost 4 bases and J lost 3, with 8 bases in between. CDR3 length equals 13 residues. The CDR3 loop is CASSPRGGNTIYF. The CDR3 nucleotides read TGTGCCAGCAGCCCCAGAGGTGGAAACACCATATATTTT.